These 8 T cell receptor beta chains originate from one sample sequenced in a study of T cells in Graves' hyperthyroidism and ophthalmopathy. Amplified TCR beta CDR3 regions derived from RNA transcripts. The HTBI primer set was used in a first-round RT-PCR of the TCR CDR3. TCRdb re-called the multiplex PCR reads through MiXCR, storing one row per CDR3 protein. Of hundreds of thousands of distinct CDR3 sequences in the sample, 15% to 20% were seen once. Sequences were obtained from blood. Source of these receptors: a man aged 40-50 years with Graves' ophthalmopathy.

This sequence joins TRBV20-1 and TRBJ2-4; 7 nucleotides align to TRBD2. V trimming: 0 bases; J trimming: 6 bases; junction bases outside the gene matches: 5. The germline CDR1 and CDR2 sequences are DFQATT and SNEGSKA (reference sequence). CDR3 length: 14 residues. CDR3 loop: CSAREAGVGNIQYF. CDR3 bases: TGCAGTGCTAGAGAGGCGGGAGTGGGAAACATTCAGTACTTC.

CDR3 bases: TGTGCCAGCAGTTACGGGGTCTCTGGGGCCAACGTCCTGACTTTC. Its translation is CASSYGVSGANVLTF. The J gene is TRBJ2-6, the V gene TRBV6-2 or TRBV6-3; D is uncertain. V lost 2 bases and J 0 bases, leaving 5 bases between the germline ends. CDR1 and CDR2 from the germline V gene are MNHEY and SVGEGT. The CDR3 runs to 15 residues.

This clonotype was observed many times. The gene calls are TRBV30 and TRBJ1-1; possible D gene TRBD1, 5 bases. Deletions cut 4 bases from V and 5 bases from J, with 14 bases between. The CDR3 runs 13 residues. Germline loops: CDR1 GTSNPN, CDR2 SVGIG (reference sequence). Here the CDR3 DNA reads TGTGCCTGGAAGGGGTCCCAATGGACTGAAGCTTTCTTT. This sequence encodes CAWKGSQWTEAFF.

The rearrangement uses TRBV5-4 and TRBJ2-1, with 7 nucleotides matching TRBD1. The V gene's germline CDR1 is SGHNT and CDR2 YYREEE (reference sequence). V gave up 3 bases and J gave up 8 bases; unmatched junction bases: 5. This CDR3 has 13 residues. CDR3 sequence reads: CASSSRDRDEQFF. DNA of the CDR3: TGTGCCAGCAGCTCCCGGGACAGAGATGAGCAGTTCTTC.

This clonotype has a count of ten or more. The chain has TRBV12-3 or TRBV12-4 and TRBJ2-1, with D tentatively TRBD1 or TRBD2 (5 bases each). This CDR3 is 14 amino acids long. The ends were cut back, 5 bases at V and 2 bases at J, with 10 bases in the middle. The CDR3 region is CASSQGRTYNEQFF. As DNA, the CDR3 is TGTGCCAGCAGTCAGGGACGGACCTACAATGAGCAGTTCTTC.

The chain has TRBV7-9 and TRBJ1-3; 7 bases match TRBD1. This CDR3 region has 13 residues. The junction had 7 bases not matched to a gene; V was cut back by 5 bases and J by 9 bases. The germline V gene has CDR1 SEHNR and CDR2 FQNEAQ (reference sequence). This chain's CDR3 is CASSLRQGFTIYF. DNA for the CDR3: TGTGCCAGCAGCCTCAGACAGGGTTTCACCATATATTTT. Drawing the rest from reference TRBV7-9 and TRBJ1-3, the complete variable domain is DTGVSQNPRHKITKRGQNVTFRCDPISEHNRLYWYRQTLGQGPEFLTYFQNEAQLEKSRLLSDRFSAERPKGSFSTLEIQRTEQGDSAMYLCASSLRQGFTIYFGEGSWLTVV.

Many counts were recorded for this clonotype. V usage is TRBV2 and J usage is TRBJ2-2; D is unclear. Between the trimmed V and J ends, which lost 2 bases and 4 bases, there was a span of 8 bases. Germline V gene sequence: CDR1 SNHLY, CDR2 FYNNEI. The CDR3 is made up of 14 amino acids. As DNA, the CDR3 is TGTGCCAGCAGTGAAAGGGTTATCACCGGGGAGCTGTTTTTT. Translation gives CASSERVITGELFF.

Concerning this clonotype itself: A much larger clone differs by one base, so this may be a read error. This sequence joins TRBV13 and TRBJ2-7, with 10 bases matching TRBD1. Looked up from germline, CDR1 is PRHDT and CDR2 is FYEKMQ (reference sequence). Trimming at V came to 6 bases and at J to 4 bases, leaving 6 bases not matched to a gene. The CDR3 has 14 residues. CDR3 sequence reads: CASSPDRGLYEQYF. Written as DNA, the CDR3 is TGTGCCAGCAGTCCCGACAGGGGGCTTTACGAGCAGTACTTC.